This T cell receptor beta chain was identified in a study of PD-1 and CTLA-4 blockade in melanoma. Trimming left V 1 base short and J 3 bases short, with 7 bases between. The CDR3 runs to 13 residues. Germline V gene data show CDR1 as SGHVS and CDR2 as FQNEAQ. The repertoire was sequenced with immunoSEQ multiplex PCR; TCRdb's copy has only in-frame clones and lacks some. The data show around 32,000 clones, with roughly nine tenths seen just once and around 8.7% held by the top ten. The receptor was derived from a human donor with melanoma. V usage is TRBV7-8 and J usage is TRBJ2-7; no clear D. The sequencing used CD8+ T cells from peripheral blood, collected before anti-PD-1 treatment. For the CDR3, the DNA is TGTGCCAGCAGCTTAGAGGGATTCTACGAGCAGTACTTC. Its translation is CASSLEGFYEQYF. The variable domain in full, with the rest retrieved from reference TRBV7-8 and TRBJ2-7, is GAGVSQSPRYKVAKRGQDVALRCDPISGHVSLFWYQQALGQGPEFLTYFQNEAQLDKSGLPSDRFFAERPEGSVSTLKIQRTQQEDSAVYLCASSLEGFYEQYFGPGTRLTVT.